This passage covers 8 T cell receptor beta chains from one sample sequenced in a study of blood T cell repertoires in COVID-19. Measured with immunoSEQ multiplex PCR; TCRdb has only the in-frame clones, and not every one. The sample yields 50,000 to 60,000 clones, less than 90% seen once. Input material: peripheral blood. These receptors all stem from a human donor in a cohort sampled during active COVID-19.

The rearrangement links TRBV28 to TRBJ1-5; D not certain. CDR3 size: 15 residues. Trimming took 0 bases from V and 1 from J, leaving 7 bases between them. Germline CDR1 is MDHEN and CDR2 is SYDVKM. Here the CDR3 DNA reads TGTGCCAGCAGTTTATGGGGAGGGAGCAATCAGCCCCAGCATTTT. This sequence encodes CASSLWGGSNQPQHF.

J is TRBJ1-3 and V is TRBV6-5; the D gene is possibly TRBD1 (5 bases). The CDR3 sequence is 15 residues long. Germline CDR1 and CDR2: MNHEY and SVGAGI. V was clipped by 5 bases and J by 4 bases, with 15 bases between them. CDR3 in amino acids: CASSPTRGKGNTIYF. DNA of the CDR3: TGTGCCAGCAGTCCCACTCGGGGGAAAGGAAACACCATATATTTT.

The gene calls are TRBV10-3 and TRBJ2-5; tentatively, D is TRBD2 (6 bases). This CDR3 region has 13 residues. Germline lookup yields CDR1 ENHRY and CDR2 SYGVKD. V lost 2 bases to trimming and J lost 5 bases, with 9 bases between them. The CDR3 DNA reads TGTGCCATCAGTGAGCTCCGGGGGGAGACCCAGTACTTC. Translation gives CAISELRGETQYF.

This clone occurred once. The V and J genes are TRBV29-1 and TRBJ2-5; the match to TRBD2 covers 10 bases. The CDR3 consists of 18 residues. The germline V gene encodes CDR1 SQVTM and CDR2 ANQGSEA. V dropped 0 bases and J dropped 5; count of bases not matched to a gene: 15. In DNA, the CDR3 is TGCAGCGTTGAAGAACTCAGATTACTAGCGGGGCCCGGGGAGACCCAGTACTTC. Translated: CSVEELRLLAGPGETQYF.

The chain carries TRBV25-1 and TRBJ1-2, with a weak D call TRBD1 (5 bases). The CDR3 has 14 residues. V was pared by 1 base and J by 4 bases, with 10 bases between. Germline assignment: CDR1 MGHDK and CDR2 SYGVNS. CDR3 in amino acids: CASSELGQGYGYTF. The CDR3 DNA reads as TGTGCCAGCAGTGAATTAGGGCAGGGCTATGGCTACACCTTC.

This sequence joins TRBV28 and TRBJ2-3; 7 positions agree with TRBD2. The junction had 13 bases not matched to a gene; V was cut back by 7 bases and J by 0 bases. This CDR3 region has 17 residues. CDR1 is MDHEN and CDR2 is SYDVKM in the germline V gene. CDR3 DNA sequence: TGTGCCAGCACCTTCCAGCGGGGTTGGAAAAGCACAGATACGCAGTATTTT. Protein sequence: CASTFQRGWKSTDTQYF.

The chain has TRBV3-1 (or the pseudogene TRBV3-2) and TRBJ1-5; D call uncertain. The germline V gene has CDR1 LGHDT and CDR2 YNNKEL (reference sequence). The CDR3 consists of 14 residues. V was clipped by 3 bases and J by 6 bases, with 12 bases between them. The CDR3 here is CASSQGGHGQPQHF. CDR3 coding DNA: TGTGCCAGCAGCCAGGGAGGGCACGGTCAGCCCCAGCATTTT.

The chain uses TRBV11-3 and TRBJ2-3; TRBD2 matches at 8 bases. J was trimmed by 0 bases and V by 10 bases; bases with no gene match: 9. Germline V CDR1 and CDR2: SGHNT, YENEEA. The CDR3 covers 15 residues. The CDR3 coding sequence is TGTGCCATCCAACTCCCTAGCGGGAGCACAGATACGCAGTATTTT. Its translation is CAIQLPSGSTDTQYF.